The text below deals with one T cell receptor beta chain. The assay was immunoSEQ multiplex PCR, and TCRdb's table has in-frame clones only and misses some. The sample carries about 100,000 clones, approximately 90% recorded once. This record comes from a study of blood T cell repertoires in COVID-19. This CDR3 region has 15 residues. The V end was cut by 5 bases, the J end by 0 bases, with 8 bases between. The germline V gene has CDR1 MNHEY and CDR2 SVGAGI. The source material was peripheral blood. The genes are TRBV6-5 and TRBJ2-6; D uncertain. The sequence derives from a man over 45 with active COVID-19. The CDR3 reads CASSPRPSGANVLTF. The DNA for the CDR3 is TGTGCCAGCAGTCCTAGGCCCTCTGGGGCCAACGTCCTGACTTTC.